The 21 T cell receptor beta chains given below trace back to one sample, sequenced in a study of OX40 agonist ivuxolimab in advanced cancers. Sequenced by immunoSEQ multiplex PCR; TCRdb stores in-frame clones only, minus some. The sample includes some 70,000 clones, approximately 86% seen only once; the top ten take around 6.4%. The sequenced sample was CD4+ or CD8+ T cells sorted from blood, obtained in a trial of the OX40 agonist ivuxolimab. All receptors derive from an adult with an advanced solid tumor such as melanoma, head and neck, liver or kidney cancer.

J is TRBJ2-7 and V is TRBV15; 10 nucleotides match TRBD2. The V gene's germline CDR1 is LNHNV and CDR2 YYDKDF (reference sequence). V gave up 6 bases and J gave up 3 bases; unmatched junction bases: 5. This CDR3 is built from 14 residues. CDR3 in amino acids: CATSRTSGGYEQYF. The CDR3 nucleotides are TGTGCCACCAGTAGGACTAGCGGAGGCTACGAGCAGTACTTC.

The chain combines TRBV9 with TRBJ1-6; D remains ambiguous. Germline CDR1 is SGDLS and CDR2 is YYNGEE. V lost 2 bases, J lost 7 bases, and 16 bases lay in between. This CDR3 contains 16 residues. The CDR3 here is CASSVAPDPLNSPLHF. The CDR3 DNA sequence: TGTGCCAGCAGCGTCGCCCCGGACCCCCTCAATTCACCCCTCCACTTT.

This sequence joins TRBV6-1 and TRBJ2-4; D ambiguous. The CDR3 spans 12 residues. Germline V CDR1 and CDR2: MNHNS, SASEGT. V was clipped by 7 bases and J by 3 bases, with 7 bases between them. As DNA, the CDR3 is TGTGCCAGCATGCATGGCAAAAACATTCAGTACTTC. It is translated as CASMHGKNIQYF.

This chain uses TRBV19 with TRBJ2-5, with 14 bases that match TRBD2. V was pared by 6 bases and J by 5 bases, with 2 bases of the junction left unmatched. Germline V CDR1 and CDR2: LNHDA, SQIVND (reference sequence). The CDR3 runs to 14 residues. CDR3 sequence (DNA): TGTGCCAGTAGCAGGACTAGCGGGGGGGAGACCCAGTACTTC. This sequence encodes CASSRTSGGETQYF.

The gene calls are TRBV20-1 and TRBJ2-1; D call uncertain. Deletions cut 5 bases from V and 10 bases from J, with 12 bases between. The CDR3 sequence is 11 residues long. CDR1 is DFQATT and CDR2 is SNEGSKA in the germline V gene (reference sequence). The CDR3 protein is CSASQTREQFF. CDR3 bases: TGCAGTGCTTCGCAAACGAGGGAGCAGTTCTTC.

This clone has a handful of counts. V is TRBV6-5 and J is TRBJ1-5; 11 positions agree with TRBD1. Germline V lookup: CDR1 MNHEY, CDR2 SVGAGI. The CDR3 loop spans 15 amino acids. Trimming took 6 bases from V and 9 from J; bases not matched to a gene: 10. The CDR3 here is CASSTDRGPGGPQHF. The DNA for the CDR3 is TGTGCCAGCAGCACGGACAGGGGGCCGGGAGGGCCCCAGCATTTT.

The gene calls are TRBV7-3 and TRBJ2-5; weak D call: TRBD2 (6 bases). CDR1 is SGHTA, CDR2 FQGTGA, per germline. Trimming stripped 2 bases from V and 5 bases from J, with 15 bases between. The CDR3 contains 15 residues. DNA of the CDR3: TGTGCCAGCAGCTTAGGCGGGAACCTTGGGGAGACCCAGTACTTC. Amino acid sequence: CASSLGGNLGETQYF. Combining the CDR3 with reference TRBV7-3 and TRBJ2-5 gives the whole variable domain GAGVSQTPSNKVTEKGKYVELRCDPISGHTALYWYRQSLGQGPEFLIYFQGTGAADDSGLPNDRFFAVRPEGSVSTLKIQRTERGDSAVYLCASSLGGNLGETQYFGPGTRLLVL.

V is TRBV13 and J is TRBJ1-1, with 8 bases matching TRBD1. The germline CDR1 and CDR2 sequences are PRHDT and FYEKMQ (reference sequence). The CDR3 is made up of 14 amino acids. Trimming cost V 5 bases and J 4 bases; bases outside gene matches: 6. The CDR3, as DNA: TGTGCCAGCAGCATCGGACAGGGTAGCACTGAAGCTTTCTTT. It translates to CASSIGQGSTEAFF.

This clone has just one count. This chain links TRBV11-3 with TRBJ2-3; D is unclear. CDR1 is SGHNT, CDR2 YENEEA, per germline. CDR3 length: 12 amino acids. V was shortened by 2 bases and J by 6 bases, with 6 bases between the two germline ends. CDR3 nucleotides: TGTGCCAGCAGCTTAAGGTCTGATACGCAGTATTTT. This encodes CASSLRSDTQYF.

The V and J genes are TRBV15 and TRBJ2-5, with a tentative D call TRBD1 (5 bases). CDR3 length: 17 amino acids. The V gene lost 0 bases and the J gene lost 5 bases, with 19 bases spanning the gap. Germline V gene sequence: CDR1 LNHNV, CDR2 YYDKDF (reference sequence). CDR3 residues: CATSRDRGPGRQETQYF. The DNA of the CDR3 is TGTGCCACCAGCAGAGATCGTGGTCCAGGGCGGCAGGAGACCCAGTACTTC.

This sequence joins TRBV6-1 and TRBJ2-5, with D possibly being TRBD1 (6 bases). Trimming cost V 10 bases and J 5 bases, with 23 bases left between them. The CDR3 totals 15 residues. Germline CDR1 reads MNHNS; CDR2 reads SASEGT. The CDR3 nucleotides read TGTGCCACCTCACGTGGGGACATGGGGGCGGAGACCCAGTACTTC. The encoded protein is CATSRGDMGAETQYF.

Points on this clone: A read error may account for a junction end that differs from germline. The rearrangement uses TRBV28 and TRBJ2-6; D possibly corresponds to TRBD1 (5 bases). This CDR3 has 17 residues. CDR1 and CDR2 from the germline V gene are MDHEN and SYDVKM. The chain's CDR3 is CACSLYPDSSGANVLTF. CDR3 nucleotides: TGTGCCTGCAGTTTATATCCCGACAGCTCTGGGGCCAACGTCCTGACTTTC.

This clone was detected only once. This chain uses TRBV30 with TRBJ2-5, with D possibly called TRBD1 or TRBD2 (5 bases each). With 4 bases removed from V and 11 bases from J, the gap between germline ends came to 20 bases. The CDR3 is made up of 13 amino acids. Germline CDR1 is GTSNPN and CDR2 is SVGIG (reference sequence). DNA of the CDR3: TGTGCCTGGAAATCGGGGCACCCCGGTGGGCAGTACTTC. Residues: CAWKSGHPGGQYF.

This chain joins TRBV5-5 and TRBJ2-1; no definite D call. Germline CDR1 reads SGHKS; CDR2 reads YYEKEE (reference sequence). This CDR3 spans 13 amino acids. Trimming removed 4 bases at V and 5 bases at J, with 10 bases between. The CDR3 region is CASSLGLNNEQFF. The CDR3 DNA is TGTGCCAGCAGCCTGGGCCTAAACAATGAGCAGTTCTTC.

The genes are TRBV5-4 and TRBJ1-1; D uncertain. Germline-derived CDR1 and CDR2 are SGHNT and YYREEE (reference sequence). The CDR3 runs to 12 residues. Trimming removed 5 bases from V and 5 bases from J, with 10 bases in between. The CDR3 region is CASRGMGTEAFF. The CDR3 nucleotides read TGTGCCAGCAGGGGGATGGGGACTGAAGCTTTCTTT. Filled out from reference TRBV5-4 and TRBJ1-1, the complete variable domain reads ETGVTQSPTHLIKTRGQQVTLRCSSQSGHNTVSWYQQALGQGPQFIFQYYREEENGRGNFPPRFSGLQFPNYSSELNVNALELDDSALYLCASRGMGTEAFFGQGTRLTVV.

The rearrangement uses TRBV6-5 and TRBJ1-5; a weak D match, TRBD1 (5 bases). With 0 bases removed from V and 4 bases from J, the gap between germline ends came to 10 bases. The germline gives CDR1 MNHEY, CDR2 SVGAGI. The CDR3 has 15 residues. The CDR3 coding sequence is TGTGCCAGCAGTTACTCGGCAGGGTTGAATCAGCCCCAGCATTTT. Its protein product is CASSYSAGLNQPQHF.

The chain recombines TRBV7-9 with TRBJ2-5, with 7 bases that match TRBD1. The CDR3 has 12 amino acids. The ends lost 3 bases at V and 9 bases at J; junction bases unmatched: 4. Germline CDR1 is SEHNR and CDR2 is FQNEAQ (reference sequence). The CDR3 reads CASSLDTGAQYF. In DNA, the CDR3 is TGTGCCAGCAGCTTGGATACAGGGGCCCAGTACTTC.

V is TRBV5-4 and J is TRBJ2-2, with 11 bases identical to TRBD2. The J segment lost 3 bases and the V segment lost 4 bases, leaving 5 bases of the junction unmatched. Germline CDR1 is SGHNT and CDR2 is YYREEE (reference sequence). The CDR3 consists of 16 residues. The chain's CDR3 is CASSITSGGYTGELFF. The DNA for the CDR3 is TGTGCCAGCAGCATTACTAGCGGGGGCTACACCGGGGAGCTGTTTTTT.

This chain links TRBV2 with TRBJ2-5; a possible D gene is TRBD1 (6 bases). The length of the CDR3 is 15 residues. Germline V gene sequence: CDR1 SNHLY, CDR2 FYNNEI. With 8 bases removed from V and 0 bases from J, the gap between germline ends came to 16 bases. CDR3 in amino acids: CASGVPTGYQETQYF. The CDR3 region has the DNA TGTGCCAGCGGCGTGCCCACAGGGTACCAAGAGACCCAGTACTTC.

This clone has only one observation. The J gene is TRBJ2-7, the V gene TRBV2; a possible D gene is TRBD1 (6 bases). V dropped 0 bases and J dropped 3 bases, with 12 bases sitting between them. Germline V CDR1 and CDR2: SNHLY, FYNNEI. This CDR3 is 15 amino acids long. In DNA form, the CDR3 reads TGTGCCAGCAGTGAAGCGCGGCAGGGGAACTACGAGCAGTACTTC. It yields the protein CASSEARQGNYEQYF.

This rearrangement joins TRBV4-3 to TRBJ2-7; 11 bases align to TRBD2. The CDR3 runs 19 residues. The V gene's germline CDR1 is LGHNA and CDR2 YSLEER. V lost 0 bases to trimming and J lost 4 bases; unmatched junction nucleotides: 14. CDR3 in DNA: TGCGCCAGCAGCCAAGAGAGGGGGGGAGGGACTAGCGGAGGTTACGAGCAGTACTTC. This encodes CASSQERGGGTSGGYEQYF.